The 9 T cell receptor beta chains reported below all come from one sample, sequenced in a study of blood T cell repertoires in COVID-19. The table came from immunoSEQ multiplex PCR; TCRdb's copy has only in-frame clones and leaves some out. The profile shows over 200,000 clones, about 89% of them singletons. The sequenced sample was peripheral blood. The receptors were gathered from a man aged 55 to 69 who had recovered from COVID-19.

This clone was seen once. Other DNA sequences from this sample encode an identical CDR3 as well. V is TRBV6-5 and J is TRBJ2-7; tentatively, D is TRBD2 (7 bases). Germline V gives CDR1 MNHEY, CDR2 SVGAGI. Between the trimmed V and J ends, which lost 5 bases and 1 base, there was a span of 15 bases. The CDR3 spans 15 residues. The CDR3 protein is CASSTRGGGSYEQYF. CDR3 DNA sequence: TGTGCCAGCAGTACCCGAGGGGGGGGGTCCTACGAGCAGTACTTC.

V gene TRBV5-1 combines with J gene TRBJ2-5; the D gene is possibly TRBD1 (6 bases). V shed 0 bases and J shed 0 bases, with 6 bases lying between them. Germline V gives CDR1 SGHRS, CDR2 YFSETQ. The length of the CDR3 is 14 residues. CDR3 protein: CASSLGTDQETQYF. CDR3 DNA: TGCGCCAGCAGCTTGGGGACAGACCAAGAGACCCAGTACTTC.

In its sample, this clone was seen a few times. The chain combines TRBV19 with TRBJ2-5; 9 bases are shared with TRBD2. The ends lost 3 bases at V and 4 bases at J; junction bases unmatched: 15. CDR1 and CDR2 (germline): LNHDA, SQIVND (reference sequence). This CDR3 is built from 18 residues. The CDR3 is CASSIAGEGLAGRETQYF. The DNA for the CDR3 is TGTGCCAGTAGTATCGCTGGGGAGGGGCTAGCGGGGAGAGAGACCCAGTACTTC.

The V call is TRBV9, the J call TRBJ2-1; D perhaps matches TRBD2 (6 bases). The CDR3 is made up of 14 amino acids. Trimming took off 4 bases at V and 6 bases at J, with 14 bases between the two ends. Germline V gene lookup returns CDR1 SGDLS and CDR2 YYNGEE. In DNA form, the CDR3 reads TGTGCCAGCAGCCCCCAGGTAGCGGTCAATGAGCAGTTCTTC. Its protein is CASSPQVAVNEQFF.

The chain has TRBV7-2 and TRBJ2-6; TRBD2 matches at 8 bases. From germline, CDR1 is SGHTA and CDR2 FQGNSA. V lost 4 bases to trimming and J lost 0 bases; unmatched junction nucleotides: 5. The CDR3 totals 17 residues. CDR3 sequence: CASSSSGGSSGANVLTF. CDR3 DNA sequence: TGTGCCAGCAGCTCTTCGGGGGGGAGCTCTGGGGCCAACGTCCTGACTTTC.

The V call is TRBV27, the J call TRBJ1-2; D perhaps matches TRBD1 (5 bases). Trimming left V 5 bases short and J 7 bases short, with 14 bases between. CDR3 length equals 13 residues. Germline-derived CDR1 and CDR2 are MNHEY and SMNVEV (reference sequence). CDR3 sequence: CASSKGQGFGYTF. The CDR3 DNA is TGTGCCAGCAGTAAGGGTCAGGGTTTTGGCTACACCTTC.

The chain is built from TRBV5-6 and TRBJ2-1; D perhaps matches TRBD2 (5 bases). V was cut by 0 bases and J by 7 bases, with 11 bases left in between. The CDR3 runs to 14 residues. Per germline, CDR1 SGHDT and CDR2 YYEEEE. CDR3 bases: TGTGCCAGCAGCTTGGTGGGAGTCGTTAATGAGCAGTTCTTC. This sequence encodes CASSLVGVVNEQFF.

This clone appeared a single time. V gene TRBV29-1 combines with J gene TRBJ1-1, with TRBD1 matching over 8 bases. Trimming at V came to 7 bases and at J to 3 bases, leaving 13 bases not matched to a gene. Germline CDR1 SQVTM, CDR2 ANQGSEA. The CDR3 totals 15 residues. The CDR3 here is CSANRPPGQDTEAFF. CDR3 DNA sequence: TGCAGCGCAAACAGACCCCCGGGACAGGACACTGAAGCTTTCTTT.

The CDR3 spells CASSQSDRVGEQYF. The CDR3 DNA sequence: TGTGCCAGCAGCCAATCGGACAGGGTAGGAGAGCAGTACTTC. This rearrangement joins TRBV3-1 (or the pseudogene TRBV3-2) to TRBJ2-7, with 8 nucleotides matching TRBD1. CDR1 and CDR2 from the germline V gene are LGHDT and YNNKEL (reference sequence). The CDR3 runs 14 residues. The trim removed 2 bases at V and 7 bases at J, leaving 7 bases unmatched.